This T cell receptor beta chain is drawn from a study of PD-1 blockade in mismatch repair-deficient tumors. Study overall: Enrolled about 2013-2016, patients had progressing, pretreated mismatch repair-deficient cancers of over nine types.

The study, taken as a whole, reports: After pembrolizumab, tumor-resident clones rose rapidly, then generally contracted before radiologic responses.

There are a few counts of this clone. Its antigen remains unknown. PCR or immunohistochemistry showed mismatch repair deficiency in every enrolled patient. Germline assignment: CDR1 SGHNT and CDR2 YYREEE (reference sequence). Trimming stripped 2 bases from V and 0 bases from J, with 12 bases between. This CDR3 contains 15 residues. Assay used: immunoSEQ multiplex PCR; TCRdb lists only in-frame clones, some missing. This table holds just under 80,000 clones, approximately 81% found once. This receptor was obtained from an adult with mismatch repair-deficient cancer. This material consisted of peripheral blood, taken 44 weeks after starting pembrolizumab. The chain links TRBV5-4 to TRBJ2-7, with a tentative D call TRBD2 (6 bases). This chain's CDR3 is CASSFRTGDSYEQYF. The CDR3 nucleotides are TGTGCCAGCAGCTTTCGGACGGGGGACTCCTACGAGCAGTACTTC.